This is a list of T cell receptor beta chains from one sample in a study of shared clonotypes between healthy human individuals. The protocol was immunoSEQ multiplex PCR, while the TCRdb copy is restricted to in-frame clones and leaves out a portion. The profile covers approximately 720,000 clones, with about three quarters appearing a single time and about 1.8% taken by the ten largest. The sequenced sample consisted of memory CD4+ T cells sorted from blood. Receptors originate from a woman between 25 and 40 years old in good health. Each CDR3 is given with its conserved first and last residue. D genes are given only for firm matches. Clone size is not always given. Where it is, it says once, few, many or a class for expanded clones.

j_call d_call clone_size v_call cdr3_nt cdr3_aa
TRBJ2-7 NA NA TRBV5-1 TGCGCCAGCAGCTTGGTGGTGGGGAACTACGAGCAGTACTTC CASSLVVGNYEQYF
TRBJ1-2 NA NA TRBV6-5 TGTGCCAGCAGTTACGACGCAAACTATGGCTACACCTTC CASSYDANYGYTF
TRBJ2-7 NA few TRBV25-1 TGTGCCAGCAGTGAAGGAGGGGGGGCCTACGAGCAGTACTTC CASSEGGGAYEQYF
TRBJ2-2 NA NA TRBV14 TGTGCCAGCAGCCAGACTAGGGTCACCGGGGAGCTGTTTTTT CASSQTRVTGELFF
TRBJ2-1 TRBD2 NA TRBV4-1 TGCGCCAGCAGCCAACTTACCGGACTAGCGGGATACAATGAGCAGTTCTTC CASSQLTGLAGYNEQFF
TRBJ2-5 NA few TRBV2 TGTGCCAGCAAGGCGGTGTACCAAGAGACCCAGTACTTC CASKAVYQETQYF
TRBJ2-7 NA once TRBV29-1 TGCAGCGTTCTGGATAGTAGTATGTCCGAGCAGTACTTC CSVLDSSMSEQYF
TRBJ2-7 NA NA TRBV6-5 TGTGCCAGCAGTTACTCGCTGGATGGGCGCGCCTACGAGCAGTACTTC CASSYSLDGRAYEQYF
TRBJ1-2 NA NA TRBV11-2 TGTGCCAGCAGCTCAGAAGTTATGAGGCCGTCTTATGGCTACACCTTC CASSSEVMRPSYGYTF
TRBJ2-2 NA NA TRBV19 TGTGCCAGTAGTATACCTACAGGGAGGGTCGCCGGGGAGCTGTTTTTT CASSIPTGRVAGELFF
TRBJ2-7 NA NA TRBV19 TGTGCCAGTAGCCCTGACCTGGCGTGGAGGAGCCAATGGCAGTACTTC CASSPDLAWRSQWQYF
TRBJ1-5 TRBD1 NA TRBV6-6 TGTGCCAGCAGTTCGGGACAGAACAATCAGCCCCAGCATTTT CASSSGQNNQPQHF
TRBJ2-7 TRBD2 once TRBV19 TGTGCCAGTAGTACTCTCTGGACTAGCGGGCCCCACGAGCAGTACTTC CASSTLWTSGPHEQYF
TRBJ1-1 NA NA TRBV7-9 TGTGCCAGCAGCGTAACACCCATGAACACTGAAGCTTTCTTT CASSVTPMNTEAFF
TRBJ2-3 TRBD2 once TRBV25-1 TGTGCCAGCGGAAGAATAGCGGGAAAATCGGATACGCAGTATTTT CASGRIAGKSDTQYF
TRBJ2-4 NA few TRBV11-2 TGTGCCAGCAGCTTAAGAAGGACAGACCTAGCCAAAAACATTCAGTACTTC CASSLRRTDLAKNIQYF
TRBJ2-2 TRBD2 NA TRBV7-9 TGTGCCAGCAGCTTAGCGCCTAGCGGGAACACCGGGGAGCTGTTTTTT CASSLAPSGNTGELFF